A selection of T cell receptor beta chains follows, all from one sample in a study of blood T cell repertoires in COVID-19. Produced via immunoSEQ multiplex PCR; TCRdb's table is partial and in-frame only. The sample includes 75,000 to 100,000 clones, about 81% of them seen just once. Sample: peripheral blood. The receptors here all came from a man between 70 and 80 years old with acute or convalescent COVID-19. The CDR3 runs from the conserved cysteine through the conserved F or W. The D gene is left open where the match is weak. Clone sizes are given selectively: once, few, many, or a class where the clone is expanded.

clone size	V gene	J gene	D gene	CDR3 protein	CDR3 DNA
-	TRBV9	TRBJ2-1	TRBD2	CASSVGLAGGSSSYNEQFF	TGTGCCAGCAGCGTAGGACTAGCGGGAGGGTCGAGCTCCTACAATGAGCAGTTCTTC
-	TRBV27	TRBJ1-5	-	CASSLWGSSNQPQHF	TGTGCCAGCAGTTTATGGGGCAGTAGCAATCAGCCCCAGCATTTT
-	TRBV9	TRBJ2-2	TRBD2	CASSGGLAEYTGELFF	TGTGCCAGCAGCGGGGGACTAGCGGAATACACCGGGGAGCTGTTTTTT
-	TRBV10-3	TRBJ2-1	TRBD2	CAISAPRTSGRADEQFF	TGTGCCATCAGTGCCCCCCGGACTAGCGGGAGGGCGGATGAGCAGTTCTTC
once	TRBV28	TRBJ2-7	-	CASGKGGSFYEQYF	TGTGCCAGCGGCAAAGGGGGTTCGTTCTACGAGCAGTACTTC
-	TRBV4-2	TRBJ2-1	TRBD2	CASSRASGLSYNEQFF	TGTGCCAGCAGCCGGGCTAGCGGGCTGTCCTACAATGAGCAGTTCTTC
-	TRBV30	TRBJ2-3	TRBD1	CALQGSDTQYF	TGTGCCTTACAGGGGTCAGATACGCAGTATTTT
-	TRBV7-2	TRBJ1-5	-	CVTQGGGLGQPQHF	TGTGTCACCCAGGGCGGGGGATTAGGTCAGCCCCAGCATTTT
-	TRBV18	TRBJ2-3	TRBD2	CASSSRPGLARADTQYF	TGTGCCAGCTCATCGCGTCCTGGACTAGCGAGGGCAGATACGCAGTATTTT
few	TRBV24-1	TRBJ2-3	-	CATSDLSGTSTDTQYF	TGTGCCACCAGTGATTTGTCGGGAACTAGCACAGATACGCAGTATTTT
-	TRBV28	TRBJ2-7	TRBD1	CASSLLRGLGSSYEQYF	TGTGCCAGCAGTTTATTAAGGGGGCTGGGCAGCTCCTACGAGCAGTACTTC
-	TRBV5-1	TRBJ2-5	-	CASSLKDRGGETQYF	TGCGCCAGCAGCTTGAAAGACAGGGGAGGGGAGACCCAGTACTTC
-	TRBV4-1	TRBJ1-2	TRBD1	CASSSGEGAPLNYGYTF	TGCGCCAGCAGCTCGGGTGAGGGGGCCCCTCTTAACTATGGCTACACCTTC
-	TRBV3-1/TRBV3-2	TRBJ2-3	TRBD2	CASSDRGVTSEDTQYF	TGTGCCAGCAGCGACCGAGGTGTGACTAGCGAGGATACGCAGTATTTT
once	TRBV7-2	TRBJ1-5	-	CASSLAPLAGQPQHF	TGTGCCAGCAGCTTAGCTCCCTTAGCCGGTCAGCCCCAGCATTTT
-	TRBV21-1	TRBJ1-3	-	CASSKGERSSGNTIYF	TGTGCCAGCAGCAAAGGGGAGCGAAGCTCTGGAAACACCATATATTTT
-	TRBV5-1	TRBJ2-1	TRBD2	CASSLLGLGLAVNEQFF	TGCGCCAGCAGCTTGCTGGGGCTTGGACTAGCGGTAAATGAGCAGTTCTTC
-	TRBV9	TRBJ2-2	TRBD1	CASRDEGGNTGELFF	TGTGCCAGCAGGGACGAAGGGGGCAACACCGGGGAGCTGTTTTTT
-	TRBV27	TRBJ2-7	TRBD1	CASSPGQGRTYEQYF	TGTGCCAGCAGCCCTGGACAGGGGAGGACCTACGAGCAGTACTTC
many	TRBV5-1	TRBJ2-5	-	CASKGAQETQYF	TGCGCCAGCAAAGGAGCCCAAGAGACCCAGTACTTC
-	TRBV9	TRBJ2-5	-	CASSVVNQETQYF	TGTGCCAGCAGCGTAGTAAACCAAGAGACCCAGTACTTC
few	TRBV6-5	TRBJ1-1	TRBD1	CASEPGQGRKAFF	TGTGCCAGCGAACCGGGACAGGGTAGGAAAGCTTTCTTT
-	TRBV19	TRBJ1-6	TRBD1	CASSRTPGQGNSPLHF	TGTGCCAGCAGTAGAACCCCGGGACAGGGGAATTCACCCCTCCACTTT
-	TRBV29-1	TRBJ2-7	TRBD1	CSVGRTGGSYEQYF	TGCAGCGTTGGGAGGACAGGGGGTTCCTACGAGCAGTACTTC
many	TRBV28	TRBJ2-2	TRBD2	CASSTSGNTGELFF	TGTGCCAGCAGTACTAGCGGGAACACCGGGGAGCTGTTTTTT
-	TRBV29-1	TRBJ2-5	-	CSALKEGTETQYF	TGCAGCGCCCTAAAGGAGGGAACAGAGACCCAGTACTTC
-	TRBV6-5	TRBJ1-5	TRBD1	CASSYSGQGSQPQHF	TGTGCCAGCAGTTACTCGGGACAGGGAAGTCAGCCCCAGCATTTT
once	TRBV19	TRBJ1-5	TRBD1	CASSTLPGGTTGGQPQHF	TGTGCCAGTAGTACGCTCCCTGGTGGGACAACAGGGGGTCAGCCCCAGCATTTT
-	TRBV5-4	TRBJ1-4	TRBD1	CASSSKGQEKLFF	TGTGCCAGCAGCTCAAAGGGACAGGAAAAACTGTTTTTT